Following are 3 T cell receptor beta chains from one sample sequenced in a study of cytomegalovirus exposure and HLA in healthy donors. Primers: 60 Vbeta forward and 13 Jbeta reverse. The table came from immunoSEQ multiplex PCR; TCRdb's copy has only in-frame clones and leaves some out. The repertoire holds 150,000 to 200,000 clones, 70% to 90% seen once, with less than 2.5% in the top ten. Input material: PBMCs. The receptors come from a man in his late teens or twenties in good health and CMV-seropositive.

The rearrangement links TRBV13 to TRBJ1-4; D might be TRBD1 (5 bases). Germline V gene sequence: CDR1 PRHDT, CDR2 FYEKMQ (reference sequence). CDR3 length equals 15 residues. V was trimmed by 5 bases and J by 5 bases, leaving 15 bases between them. CDR3 DNA: TGTGCCAGCAGCAACGACAGAGGAGTAAATGAAAAACTGTTTTTT. Translating it yields CASSNDRGVNEKLFF.

In DNA form, the CDR3 reads TGTGCCAGCAGCCCACCTACGAAGACAGGGACGGAGACCCAGTACTTC. It specifies CASSPPTKTGTETQYF. The chain carries TRBV7-8 and TRBJ2-5, with TRBD1 matching over 7 bases. The V gene end was trimmed by 5 bases and the J gene end by 5 bases; junction bases not matched to a gene: 14. CDR1 is SGHVS, CDR2 FQNEAQ, per germline. This CDR3 contains 16 residues.

This chain links TRBV10-3 with TRBJ1-4, with D perhaps TRBD1 (6 bases). The V gene's germline CDR1 is ENHRY and CDR2 SYGVKD. The CDR3 spans 16 residues. V dropped 0 bases and J dropped 0 bases, with 8 bases sitting between them. DNA of the CDR3: TGTGCCATCAGTGAGTCTCGGACAGCAACTAATGAAAAACTGTTTTTT. Protein product: CAISESRTATNEKLFF.